This T cell receptor (beta chain) is drawn from a study of shared clonotypes between healthy human individuals. Study background: Per donor, CD8 memory used one plate, CD8 naive used two, CD4 memory used three and CD4 naive used three. The study, taken as a whole, reports: Sequencing depth was predicted to influence how clonotypes are shared among donors.

Germline-derived CDR1 and CDR2 are SGDLS and YYNGEE. Trimming shortened V by 3 bases and J by 1 base, and 15 bases separated the two germline ends. The CDR3 is 16 amino acids. Each replicate PCR on the sorted subsets used 200 to 250 ng DNA (approximately 33,000 T cell genomes). In the source study's methods: ImmunoSEQ only sent back junction sequences with no quality scores, so filtering was done differently. TCRdb's table, derived via immunoSEQ multiplex PCR, lists solely in-frame clones and lacks some. D and trimming come from the DNA, and the V and J calls and clone size come from that table. The data contain about 2.2 million clones, roughly 95% of them singletons. As to this clone: The antigen is unknown.

Naive CD8 cells lacked CD45RO, underwent positive selection for CCR7 and left out terminally differentiated effector memory CD45RA+ cells. This clonotype originated in a man younger than 35 in good health. Some clones in this sample may be carry-over from other donors' samples. The chain uses TRBV9 and TRBJ2-3, with TRBD1 as a possible D gene (6 bases). Specimen: naive CD8+ T cells from PBMCs. In DNA, the CDR3 is TGTGCCAGCAGCGATCGACAGGAAGACGGCACAGATACGCAGTATTTT. Translated, it gives CASSDRQEDGTDTQYF.